This is a list of T cell receptor beta chains from one sample in a study of cytomegalovirus exposure and HLA in healthy donors. The table came from immunoSEQ multiplex PCR; TCRdb's copy has only in-frame clones and leaves some out. The sample yields approximately 110,000 clones, approximately 80% seen once. Material: PBMCs. These TCRs come from a woman in her twenties or thirties in good health and CMV-seronegative. The CDR3 runs from the conserved cysteine through the conserved F or W. D genes are given only for firm matches. Clone size is stated in some rows and not others, as once, few, many or a class when expanded.

TRBV7-9	TRBJ2-3	NA	NA	TGTGCCAGCAGCTTATATGACAGCTATGATACGCAGTATTTT	CASSLYDSYDTQYF
TRBV4-3	TRBJ1-1	NA	NA	TGCGCCAGCAGGCTAGGACACCAGATGAACACTGAAGCTTTCTTT	CASRLGHQMNTEAFF
TRBV7-6	TRBJ2-7	TRBD1	few	TGTGCCAGCAGCTTAGCTGGGACAGGGATTTACGAGCAGTACTTC	CASSLAGTGIYEQYF
TRBV11-2	TRBJ1-5	TRBD1	once	TGTGCCAGCAGCTTAGGGGACAGGCGAAATCAGCCCCAGCATTTT	CASSLGDRRNQPQHF
TRBV4-2	TRBJ2-1	NA	NA	TGTGCCAGCAGCCGGCAGGGGCAAGCCAATGAGCAGTTCTTC	CASSRQGQANEQFF
TRBV19	TRBJ1-2	TRBD1	NA	TGTGCCAGTTACCGCGGGACAGGAGGCTACACCTTC	CASYRGTGGYTF
TRBV7-9	TRBJ1-1	TRBD1	NA	TGTGCCAGCAGCCCAGGACAGGGAGGCACTGAAGCTTTCTTT	CASSPGQGGTEAFF
TRBV4-3	TRBJ1-6	NA	NA	TGCGCCAGCAGCCAAGACTCAGGGTCCGATTCACCCCTCCACTTT	CASSQDSGSDSPLHF
TRBV7-2	TRBJ1-3	TRBD1	NA	TGTGCCAGCAGCTCATCACAGGGGGGAGGTGGAAACACCATATATTTT	CASSSSQGGGGNTIYF
TRBV30	TRBJ1-1	TRBD1	NA	TGTGCCTGGAGTTTCTCAGGGGGCGTTTGTGGAGCTTTCTTT	CAWSFSGGVCGAFF
TRBV6-5	TRBJ2-7	TRBD2	NA	TGTGCCAGCAGGCACACTAGCGGGCCTTCCTACGAGCAGTACTTC	CASRHTSGPSYEQYF
TRBV6-6	TRBJ1-2	TRBD1	NA	TGTGCCAGCAGTTACGCAGGGGGGCATAACTATGGCTACACCTTC	CASSYAGGHNYGYTF
TRBV10-1	TRBJ2-2	NA	NA	TGCGCCAGCAGTACTTCTGGACTTGTCGGGGAGCTGTTTTTT	CASSTSGLVGELFF
TRBV2	TRBJ1-1	TRBD1	NA	TGTGCCAGCAGCAGGTGGCAGGACAGGCTGAACACTGAAGCTTTCTTT	CASSRWQDRLNTEAFF
TRBV6-6	TRBJ1-2	NA	NA	TGTGCCAGCCAGACAGCGAACTATGGCTACACCTTC	CASQTANYGYTF
TRBV19	TRBJ2-7	TRBD1	NA	TGTGCCAGTAGTAGAAAGGGGGCCCTCTACGAGCAGTACTTC	CASSRKGALYEQYF
TRBV19	TRBJ2-1	TRBD1	few	TGTGCCAGTAGGACACAGGACAGGGGGTGGGATGAGCAGTTCTTC	CASRTQDRGWDEQFF
TRBV5-4	TRBJ1-4	NA	once	TGTGCCAGCAGCTTGATCGGGGTAGAGGAAAAACTGTTTTTT	CASSLIGVEEKLFF
TRBV7-3	TRBJ2-5	NA	NA	TGTGCCAGCAGCTTATCAGGAGGAGAGACAAGGTACTTC	CASSLSGGETRYF
TRBV5-1	TRBJ1-1	NA	NA	TGCGCCAGCAGCTTGGAAGGGATGGTAGGGGACACTGAAGCTTTCTTT	CASSLEGMVGDTEAFF
TRBV6-5	TRBJ2-1	NA	NA	TGTGCCAGCAGCCCCCGCAGCGTTACGTACAATGAGCAGTTCTTC	CASSPRSVTYNEQFF
TRBV6-4	TRBJ1-5	NA	NA	TGTGCCGGCCCGTCGGGGTTCAGCCTCAATCAGCCCCAGCATTTT	CAGPSGFSLNQPQHF
TRBV6-5	TRBJ1-2	NA	few	TGTGCCAGCAGTGAACAAGTCCGGGATGGCTACACCTTC	CASSEQVRDGYTF
TRBV4-2	TRBJ1-2	NA	NA	TGTGCCAGCAGCCAGGCCCAAGGGGAAGCCTATGGCTACACCTTC	CASSQAQGEAYGYTF
TRBV29-1	TRBJ1-1	TRBD1	NA	TGCAGCGGCCAGGGGGTTTTTACTGAAGCTTTCTTT	CSGQGVFTEAFF
TRBV29-1	TRBJ2-1	TRBD2	NA	TGCAGCGTTGTCGGGACGGAGGGAGGGAGGGGTGAGCAGTTCTTC	CSVVGTEGGRGEQFF
TRBV6-1	TRBJ2-4	TRBD1	NA	TGTGCCAGCAGAAGGGACAGGGAAAAAAACATTCAGTACTTC	CASRRDREKNIQYF
TRBV19	TRBJ1-3	NA	NA	TGTGCCAGTAGATCCCGGACAACGGCCTCTGGAAACACCATATATTTT	CASRSRTTASGNTIYF
TRBV19	TRBJ2-6	NA	few	TGTGCCAGTAGTATGGGCAACTCTGGGGCCAACGTCCTGACTTTC	CASSMGNSGANVLTF
TRBV7-9	TRBJ2-7	TRBD1	NA	TGTGCCAGCAGTCGACTACAGGGGGCCTACGAGCAGTACTTC	CASSRLQGAYEQYF
TRBV4-2	TRBJ1-5	NA	NA	TGTGCCAGCAGCCAAAGGCCCCAGGCTAATCAGCCCCAGCATTTT	CASSQRPQANQPQHF
TRBV5-4	TRBJ1-6	NA	NA	TGTGCCAGCAGCTTGAGTAGCGGGCACTCACCCCTCCACTTT	CASSLSSGHSPLHF
TRBV4-3	TRBJ2-2	NA	NA	TGCGCCAGCAGCCAACTGCGAGGGACCGGGGAGCTGTTTTTT	CASSQLRGTGELFF
TRBV10-1	TRBJ1-2	TRBD1	NA	TGCGCCAGCAGTGAGTCGGTGACAGGGGCTAACTATGGCTACACCTTC	CASSESVTGANYGYTF
TRBV5-1	TRBJ1-2	TRBD1	NA	TGCGCCAGCAGCCCGCAGACCGGGACAGATGGCTACACCTTC	CASSPQTGTDGYTF
TRBV6-5	TRBJ2-1	TRBD2	few	TGTGCCAGCAGTTCCGGACTAGCGGGCCTCCGGGAGCAGTTCTTC	CASSSGLAGLREQFF